Following are 30 T cell receptor beta chains from one sample sequenced in a study of regulatory T cells in long-lasting Graves disease. Assembly of TCR beta libraries relied on iRepertoire HTBI primers together with Arm-PCR of CDR3 regions. TCRdb recomputed calls from the multiplex PCR reads with MiXCR, one row per CDR3 protein. The sample consists of around 460,000 distinct CDR3 sequences, under 25% of them appearing once. Time point: persistent/refractory GD, antithyroid drugs over 5 years with positive TRAb. RNA isolated from PBMCs was used to make the TCR library. The specimen was peripheral blood mononuclear cells (PBMCs), collected when the disease was refractory, from a patient treated with antithyroid drugs. The receptors were gathered from a female donor with Graves disease.

The genes are TRBV19 and TRBJ2-7, with 12 positions matching TRBD2. CDR3 length: 15 residues. Germline CDR1 reads LNHDA; CDR2 reads SQIVND (reference sequence). V gave up 5 bases and J gave up 7 bases; unmatched junction bases: 9. In DNA form, the CDR3 reads TGTGCCAGTAGTGCTAGACTAGCGGGAGAGGGAGAGCAGTACTTC. It encodes CASSARLAGEGEQYF.

This clonotype was counted a few times. The chain is built from TRBV6-2 or TRBV6-3 and TRBJ2-6; unclear D gene. Germline CDR1 is MNHEY and CDR2 is SVGEGT. V lost 5 bases and J 0 bases, leaving 5 bases between the germline ends. The CDR3 totals 14 residues. The chain's CDR3 is CASSEPSGANVLTF. In nucleotides, the CDR3 is TGTGCCAGCAGTGAACCCTCTGGGGCCAACGTCCTGACTTTC.

V usage is TRBV7-2 and J usage is TRBJ2-2; 10 bases map to TRBD1. The CDR3 consists of 16 residues. Germline assignment: CDR1 SGHTA and CDR2 FQGNSA. The V gene end was trimmed by 8 bases and the J gene end by 3 bases; junction bases not matched to a gene: 9. CDR3 coding DNA: TGTGCCAGCCAATCCAGACAGGGGGCCTACACCGGGGAGCTGTTTTTT. It translates to CASQSRQGAYTGELFF.

This clonotype was seen only a few times. V and J are TRBV19 and TRBJ1-2; weak D call: TRBD1 (6 bases). Germline assignment: CDR1 LNHDA and CDR2 SQIVND (reference sequence). Deletions cut 5 bases from V and 8 bases from J, with 12 bases between. The CDR3 has 12 residues. The CDR3 spells CASSRQDGGYTF. The CDR3 nucleotides read TGTGCCAGTAGTCGACAGGACGGGGGCTACACCTTC.

CDR3 sequence (DNA): TGTGCCAGCAGCCAGTGGCTAGCGGGGGCTCACTACGAGCAGTACTTC. This sequence encodes CASSQWLAGAHYEQYF. This rearrangement joins TRBV3-1 to TRBJ2-7; the match to TRBD2 covers 10 bases. The CDR3 totals 16 residues. Trimming at V came to 3 bases and at J to 3 bases, leaving 8 bases not matched to a gene. Germline lookup yields CDR1 LGHDT and CDR2 YNNKEL (reference sequence).

For the CDR3, the DNA is TGTGCCAGTATAGCGGGCGGCGAGGAGACCCAGTACTTC. Translated, it gives CASIAGGEETQYF. The rearrangement uses TRBV6-1 and TRBJ2-5, with 7 bases lining up with TRBD2. This CDR3 spans 13 amino acids. Germline-derived CDR1 and CDR2 are MNHNS and SASEGT. V lost 9 bases, J lost 5 bases, and 9 bases stayed unmatched.

The chain employs TRBV12-3 or TRBV12-4 and TRBJ2-1, with TRBD2 matching over 14 bases. V lost 6 bases to trimming and J lost 4 bases; unmatched junction nucleotides: 5. This CDR3 spans 16 amino acids. The chain's CDR3 is CASRPGTSGRYNEQFF. CDR3 sequence (DNA): TGTGCCAGCAGACCGGGGACTAGCGGGAGATACAATGAGCAGTTCTTC.

This clonotype came up a few times. The genes are TRBV3-1 and TRBJ2-5; possibly TRBD2 for D (6 bases). The V end lost 2 bases, the J end lost 5 bases, and 12 bases lay between the germline ends. The germline V gene encodes CDR1 LGHDT and CDR2 YNNKEL (reference sequence). This CDR3 comprises 14 residues. The CDR3 here is CASSQTPSVETQYF. The CDR3 DNA reads TGTGCCAGCAGCCAAACCCCTAGCGTGGAGACCCAGTACTTC.

This clonotype was detected ten times or more. The V call is TRBV12-3 or TRBV12-4, the J call TRBJ2-7; D is ambiguous. V lost 6 bases and J 4 bases, leaving 16 bases between the germline ends. This CDR3 region has 14 residues. CDR3 amino acids: CASSRGTESYEQYF. DNA of the CDR3: TGTGCCAGCAGCCGAGGTACAGAGTCGTACGAGCAGTACTTC.

This clonotype was recorded a few times. The rearrangement joins TRBV5-1 to TRBJ1-4; D is unresolved. The CDR3 has 13 residues. Germline assignment: CDR1 SGHRS and CDR2 YFSETQ. V lost 2 bases and J lost 10, with 12 bases in between. The DNA of the CDR3 is TGCGCCAGCAGCTTAGAAGACCGACGAAAACTGTTTTTT. This codes for CASSLEDRRKLFF.

This clonotype was detected ten times or more. V and J are TRBV11-2 and TRBJ2-5; TRBD2 is a possible D gene (7 bases). The germline V gene encodes CDR1 SGHAT and CDR2 FQNNGV. The CDR3 length is 14 residues. The V gene lost 4 bases and the J gene lost 5 bases, with 14 bases spanning the gap. The CDR3 is CASSSVRGRETQYF. The CDR3 DNA is TGTGCCAGCAGCTCGGTGCGGGGGCGGGAGACCCAGTACTTC.

The table lists this clonotype with many counts. The chain links TRBV28 to TRBJ1-2; possible D gene TRBD1, 5 bases. In germline, CDR1 is MDHEN, CDR2 SYDVKM. Trimming removed 6 bases at V and 7 bases at J, with 12 bases between. The CDR3 runs 12 residues. The CDR3 coding sequence is TGTGCCAGCAGATCCGGGGACTCTGGCTACACCTTC. This sequence encodes CASRSGDSGYTF.

The gene calls are TRBV10-3 and TRBJ1-5; D ambiguous. V lost 2 bases to trimming and J lost 6 bases, with 11 bases between them. This CDR3 has 14 amino acids. Germline CDR1 is ENHRY and CDR2 is SYGVKD. The CDR3 protein is CAISEDREGQPQHF. CDR3 in DNA: TGTGCCATCAGTGAGGACCGGGAAGGTCAGCCCCAGCATTTT.

This clonotype was seen ten or more times. V usage is TRBV28 and J usage is TRBJ2-2; D possibly corresponds to TRBD2 (7 bases). This CDR3 is 16 amino acids long. V was cut by 6 bases and J by 4 bases, with 18 bases left in between. CDR1 is MDHEN and CDR2 is SYDVKM in the germline V gene. The CDR3 sequence: CASSLPGGVFTGELFF. The CDR3 DNA reads TGTGCCAGCAGCCTCCCGGGGGGCGTATTCACCGGGGAGCTGTTTTTT. Together with reference TRBV28 and TRBJ2-2, the CDR3 gives the full variable domain: DVKVTQSSRYLVKRTGEKVFLECVQDMDHENMFWYRQDPGLGLRLIYFSYDVKMKEKGDIPEGYSVSREKKERFSLILESASTNQTSMYLCASSLPGGVFTGELFFGEGSRLTVL.

This clonotype turned up a few times. The J gene is TRBJ2-7, the V gene TRBV7-9; possible D gene TRBD1, 6 bases. The V gene's germline CDR1 is SEHNR and CDR2 FQNEAQ (reference sequence). The CDR3 runs 15 residues. Trimming took off 5 bases at V and 4 bases at J, with 18 bases between the two ends. DNA for the CDR3: TGTGCCAGCAGCCCATTCCACAGGGATATGTACGAGCAGTACTTC. It yields the protein CASSPFHRDMYEQYF.

This clonotype was counted a few times. The chain employs TRBV19 and TRBJ1-4; D possibly corresponds to TRBD1 (5 bases). The germline V and J ends were trimmed by 5 bases and 8 bases, with 15 bases remaining between them. The CDR3 length is 14 residues. CDR1 and CDR2 (germline): LNHDA, SQIVND (reference sequence). This CDR3 reads CASSWTPVSEKLFF. The CDR3 DNA is TGTGCCAGTAGTTGGACACCAGTAAGCGAAAAACTGTTTTTT.

This clonotype is deemed medium-sized. The V and J genes are TRBV28 and TRBJ1-4; the D gene is possibly TRBD1 (5 bases). The V gene's germline CDR1 is MDHEN and CDR2 SYDVKM. With 1 base removed from V and 4 bases from J, the gap between germline ends came to 19 bases. This CDR3 has 18 amino acids. CDR3 residues: CASSLLRDWGSFNEKLFF. DNA of the CDR3: TGTGCCAGCAGTTTATTGAGGGATTGGGGCAGCTTTAATGAAAAACTGTTTTTT.

This clonotype was recorded at least ten times. The chain has TRBV27 and TRBJ1-6; 8 bases line up with TRBD1. After removal of 4 bases from V and 0 bases from J, the junction contained 11 bases not matched to a gene. The germline V gene encodes CDR1 MNHEY and CDR2 SMNVEV (reference sequence). The CDR3 totals 19 residues. CDR3 region: CASSWFRTGHISYNSPLHF. CDR3 nucleotides: TGTGCCAGCAGTTGGTTCCGGACAGGGCATATCTCCTATAATTCACCCCTCCACTTT.

This clonotype was seen ten or more times. J is TRBJ1-1 and V is TRBV19; D is unresolved. V gave up 4 bases and J gave up 3 bases, with 9 bases separating them. The CDR3 totals 13 residues. Germline CDR1 is LNHDA and CDR2 is SQIVND (reference sequence). Here the CDR3 DNA reads TGTGCCAGTAGTAGCCAGAGGGACACTGAAGCTTTCTTT. Its protein is CASSSQRDTEAFF.

A note on this clonotype: Since a much larger clone is just one base distant, this may be a read error. J is TRBJ1-5 and V is TRBV28; D is possibly TRBD1 (6 bases). CDR3 length equals 15 residues. The germline V gene encodes CDR1 MDHEN and CDR2 SYDVKM. In DNA form, the CDR3 reads TGTGCCGGCAGTTTACCAACAGGGATCAATCAGCCCCAGCATTTT. This codes for CAGSLPTGINQPQHF.

Only a few counts were recorded for this clonotype. V usage is TRBV7-2 and J usage is TRBJ1-3; no reliable D call. Germline V gene sequence: CDR1 SGHTA, CDR2 FQGNSA. The V and J ends lost 5 bases and 4 bases respectively, with 15 bases between them. This CDR3 spans 15 amino acids. CDR3 in DNA: TGTGCCAGCAGCCGTACTCCTGGGGTGGGAAACACCATATATTTT. It is translated as CASSRTPGVGNTIYF.

The V and J genes are TRBV19 and TRBJ1-1, with a weak D call TRBD1 (6 bases). Between the trimmed V and J ends, which lost 1 base and 5 bases, there was a span of 14 bases. The CDR3 covers 15 residues. Germline V lookup: CDR1 LNHDA, CDR2 SQIVND (reference sequence). The CDR3 sequence is CASSIVTGLTTEAFF. The DNA for the CDR3 is TGTGCCAGTAGTATAGTAACAGGGCTAACAACTGAAGCTTTCTTT.

This clonotype was found many times. V is TRBV5-5 and J is TRBJ1-2, with TRBD1 matching over 8 bases. The CDR3 totals 16 residues. Germline V gene data show CDR1 as SGHKS and CDR2 as YYEKEE (reference sequence). The junction had 11 bases not matched to a gene; V was cut back by 4 bases and J by 3 bases. Written as DNA, the CDR3 is TGTGCCAGCAGCCGGTTCCGGACAGGGATGGACTATGGCTACACCTTC. Translation gives CASSRFRTGMDYGYTF.

This clonotype occurred many times. The CDR3 protein is CASSAWGQETQYF. The CDR3 DNA reads TGTGCCAGCAGCGCTTGGGGGCAAGAGACCCAGTACTTC. The chain has TRBV2 and TRBJ2-5; D assignment may be TRBD1 or TRBD2 (5 bases each). Trimming pared 6 bases from V and 2 bases from J, leaving 10 bases between. Germline V gene lookup returns CDR1 SNHLY and CDR2 FYNNEI. The CDR3 covers 13 residues.

This clonotype turned up a few times. The chain joins TRBV3-1 to TRBJ2-5; no definite D call. The CDR3 totals 15 residues. V lost 1 base to trimming and J lost 4 bases, with 13 bases between them. Germline V gene lookup returns CDR1 LGHDT and CDR2 YNNKEL (reference sequence). The CDR3 sequence: CASSQAFGRPETQYF. The CDR3 nucleotides read TGTGCCAGCAGCCAAGCATTCGGCAGACCAGAGACCCAGTACTTC.

This clonotype has just a few counts. The gene calls are TRBV5-1 and TRBJ2-7; 7 nucleotides match TRBD1. This CDR3 comprises 15 residues. Germline CDR1 is SGHRS and CDR2 is YFSETQ. The V and J ends lost 2 bases and 2 bases, in that order; junction bases with no gene match: 7. The CDR3 coding sequence is TGCGCCAGCAGCTTTCAATCCGGGACAGCCTACGAGCAGTACTTC. Residues: CASSFQSGTAYEQYF.

In its sample, this clonotype was seen many times. V is TRBV14 and J is TRBJ2-7; possibly TRBD1 or TRBD2 for D (5 bases each). The V end lost 4 bases, the J end lost 6 bases, and 22 bases lay between the germline ends. The germline CDR1 and CDR2 sequences are SGHDN and FVKESK. The CDR3 loop spans 16 amino acids. The CDR3 sequence: CASSLELGAGKSEQYF. As DNA, the CDR3 is TGTGCCAGCAGCCTCGAACTCGGGGCAGGGAAGAGCGAGCAGTACTTC. The entire variable domain, with the rest obtained from reference TRBV14 and TRBJ2-7, is as follows: EAGVTQFPSHSVIEKGQTVTLRCDPISGHDNLYWYRRVMGKEIKFLLHFVKESKQDESGMPNNRFLAERTGGTYSTLKVQPAELEDSGVYFCASSLELGAGKSEQYFGPGTRLTVT.

This clonotype occurred a few times. The junction does not match germline at one end; this may be a read error. V and J are TRBV3-1 and TRBJ2-7; TRBD1 aligns across 7 bases. The CDR3 contains 15 residues. The germline CDR1 and CDR2 sequences are LGHDT and YNNKEL (reference sequence). The CDR3 DNA reads as TGTGCCAGCAGCCAAGACAGGGACAGCTCCTACAAGCAGTACTTC. It specifies CASSQDRDSSYKQYF.

This clonotype was observed at least ten times. The chain uses TRBV29-1 and TRBJ2-5, with D perhaps TRBD2 (5 bases). V lost 2 bases to trimming and J lost 5 bases, with 9 bases between them. In germline, CDR1 is SQVTM, CDR2 ANQGSEA. The CDR3 loop spans 12 amino acids. In DNA, the CDR3 is TGCAGCGTTGAATGGGAGTTGGAGACCCAGTACTTC. Translating it yields CSVEWELETQYF.

This sequence joins TRBV30 and TRBJ2-7; TRBD2 agrees at 8 bases. The CDR3 contains 14 residues. With 7 bases clipped from V and 1 base from J, the junction kept 9 bases outside the gene matches. Germline lookup yields CDR1 GTSNPN and CDR2 SVGIG (reference sequence). The CDR3 bases are TGTGCCTACGGGGGGGGGGGCGTATCCTACGAGCAGTACTTC. Protein: CAYGGGGVSYEQYF.